This T cell receptor (beta chain) originates from a study of spatial heterogeneity in lung cancer. Study at large: Those follow-up PBMC samples that were available underwent sequencing, at a median interval of roughly 2 years following resection. In raw reads, more than 9.5 appearances on average were recorded for each unique TCR and UMI combination.

This sample's time point: blood at routine non-recurrence follow-up after resection. TCRdb called the 5' RACE reads again in MiXCR, with one record for every CDR3 protein. The sample gives roughly 99,000 distinct CDR3 sequences, 15% to 20% of which show up once; roughly 22% is in the top ten. Germline-derived CDR1 and CDR2 are MGHRA and YSYEKL. Deletions cut 5 bases from V and 0 bases from J, with 11 bases between. The CDR3 is 14 amino acids. The chain employs TRBV4-1 and TRBJ2-7; maybe TRBD1 (6 bases). This receptor was identified in a male donor with early-stage non-small cell lung cancer. Sequencing was performed on PBMCs, taken at follow-up. CDR3 DNA: TGCGCCAGCAGCGTATGGACAGACTCCTACGAGCAGTACTTC. It yields the protein CASSVWTDSYEQYF.